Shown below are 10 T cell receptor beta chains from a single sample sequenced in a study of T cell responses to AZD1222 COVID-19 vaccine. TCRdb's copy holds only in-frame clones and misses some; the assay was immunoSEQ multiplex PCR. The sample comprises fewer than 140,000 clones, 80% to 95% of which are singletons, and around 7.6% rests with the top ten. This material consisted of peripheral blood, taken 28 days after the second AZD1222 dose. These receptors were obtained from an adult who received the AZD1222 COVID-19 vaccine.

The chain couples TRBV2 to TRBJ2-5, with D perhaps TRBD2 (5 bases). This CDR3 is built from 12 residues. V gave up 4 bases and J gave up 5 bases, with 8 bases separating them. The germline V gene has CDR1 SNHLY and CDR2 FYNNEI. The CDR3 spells CASSVRRETQYF. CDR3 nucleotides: TGTGCCAGCAGTGTTAGGAGGGAGACCCAGTACTTC.

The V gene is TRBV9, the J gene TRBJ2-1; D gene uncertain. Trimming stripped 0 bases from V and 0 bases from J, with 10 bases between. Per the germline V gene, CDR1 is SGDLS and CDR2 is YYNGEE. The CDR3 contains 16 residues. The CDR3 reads CASSVEASTSYNEQFF. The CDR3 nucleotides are TGTGCCAGCAGCGTAGAGGCCTCCACCTCCTACAATGAGCAGTTCTTC.

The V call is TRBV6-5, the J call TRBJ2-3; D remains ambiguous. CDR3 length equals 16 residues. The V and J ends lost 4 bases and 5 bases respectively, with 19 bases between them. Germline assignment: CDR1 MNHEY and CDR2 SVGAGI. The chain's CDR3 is CASSSGPVGLIDTQYF. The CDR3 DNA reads TGTGCCAGCAGTTCCGGCCCGGTGGGGTTGATAGATACGCAGTATTTT.

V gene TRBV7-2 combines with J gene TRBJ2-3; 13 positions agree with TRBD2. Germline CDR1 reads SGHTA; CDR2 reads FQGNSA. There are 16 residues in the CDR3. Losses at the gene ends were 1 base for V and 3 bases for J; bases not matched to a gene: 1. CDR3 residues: CASSLGLAGGTDTQYF. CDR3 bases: TGTGCCAGCAGCTTAGGACTAGCGGGGGGTACAGATACGCAGTATTTT.

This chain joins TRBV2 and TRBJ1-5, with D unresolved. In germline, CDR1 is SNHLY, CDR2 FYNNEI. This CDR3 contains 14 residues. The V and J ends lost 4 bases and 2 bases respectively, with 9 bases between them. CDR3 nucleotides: TGTGCCAGCAGTGTTTTCCGGGGCAATCAGCCCCAGCATTTT. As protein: CASSVFRGNQPQHF.

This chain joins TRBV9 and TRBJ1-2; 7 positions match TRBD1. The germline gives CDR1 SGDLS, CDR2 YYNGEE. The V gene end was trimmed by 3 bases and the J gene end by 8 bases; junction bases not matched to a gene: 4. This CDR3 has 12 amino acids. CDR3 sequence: CASSEGAGGYTF. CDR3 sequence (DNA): TGTGCCAGCAGCGAGGGGGCGGGAGGCTACACCTTC.

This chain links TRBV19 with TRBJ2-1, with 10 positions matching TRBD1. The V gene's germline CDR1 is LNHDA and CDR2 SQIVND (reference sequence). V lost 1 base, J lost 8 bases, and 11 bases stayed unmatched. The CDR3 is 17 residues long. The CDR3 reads CASSIGQGAPPSYEQFF. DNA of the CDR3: TGTGCCAGTAGTATAGGACAGGGGGCCCCACCTAGCTATGAGCAGTTCTTC.

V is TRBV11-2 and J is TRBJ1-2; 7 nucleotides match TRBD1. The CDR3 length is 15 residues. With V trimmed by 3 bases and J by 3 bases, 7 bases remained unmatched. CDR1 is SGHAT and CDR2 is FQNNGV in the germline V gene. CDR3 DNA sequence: TGTGCCAGCAGCTTTACCACCGGGACAGACTATGGCTACACCTTC. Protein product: CASSFTTGTDYGYTF.

CDR3 loop: CASSSDPLDTQYF. DNA for the CDR3: TGTGCCAGCAGTTCCGATCCTTTGGATACGCAGTATTTT. The chain couples TRBV6-2 or TRBV6-3 to TRBJ2-3; D remains unclear. The germline V and J ends were trimmed by 4 bases and 6 bases, with 11 bases remaining between them. CDR3 size: 13 residues. Germline V gives CDR1 MNHEY, CDR2 SVGEGT.

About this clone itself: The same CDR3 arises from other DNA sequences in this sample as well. The CDR3 DNA reads as TGTGCCAGCAGTTTAACGGGGAATGAGCAGTTCTTC. Its translation: CASSLTGNEQFF. The V gene is TRBV27, the J gene TRBJ2-1; D might be TRBD2 (5 bases). Germline values: CDR1 MNHEY, CDR2 SMNVEV (reference sequence). The ends were cut back, 2 bases at V and 7 bases at J, with 6 bases in the middle. This CDR3 region has 12 residues.